The clone carrying this TCR beta chain was observed at least ten times. Its antigen remains unidentified. This sample was included in a study of T cells in Graves' hyperthyroidism and ophthalmopathy. Study-wide results and limits: The majority of expanded thyroid clonotypes above 0.001 also appeared in blood.

Researchers took RNA transcripts and amplified the TCR beta CDR3 regions from them. A set of HTBI primers served as the primers for a first-round RT-PCR of the TCR CDR3. MiXCR, applied by TCRdb to the multiplex PCR reads, yields one record per CDR3 protein. Counted here are a few hundred thousand distinct CDR3 sequences, about 45% occurring once; the ten biggest clones make up around 7.7%. This CDR3 contains 11 residues. With 6 bases removed from V and 6 bases from J, the gap between germline ends came to 9 bases. Germline V gives CDR1 SNHLY, CDR2 FYNNEI. Sequencing was performed on peripheral blood or thyroid tissue (not recorded which). The origin of this receptor is a young woman with Graves' hyperthyroidism. This chain joins TRBV2 and TRBJ2-7, with D tentatively TRBD1 (6 bases). The CDR3 reads CASRTGIEQYF. The DNA for the CDR3 is TGTGCCAGCAGAACAGGGATCGAGCAGTACTTC.